The sequence of this TCR beta chain was determined in a study of CD8+ T cells in alopecia areata. Looking at the study overall: The study gave tofacitinib for 6 to 18 months, then 6 months off drug.

The sequencing template was cDNA reverse transcribed from extracted RNA. Measured with immunoSEQ multiplex PCR; TCRdb has only the in-frame clones, and not every one. The sample has about 90,000 clones, around 40% seen once; the top ten hold 15% to 20%. The CDR3 is 12 residues long. Deletions cut 0 bases from V and 6 bases from J, with 6 bases between. In germline, CDR1 is GTSNPN, CDR2 SVGIG (reference sequence). This sample's treatment: oral pan-JAK inhibitor, 5-10 mg twice daily. The input for sequencing was CD8+ T cells sorted from blood, taken at week 24, from a patient treated with tofacitinib. This chain joins TRBV30 and TRBJ2-1; D is uncertain. The sequence was collected from a human donor with alopecia areata. The CDR3 loop reads CAWSVSRNEQFF. Written as DNA, the CDR3 is TGTGCCTGGAGTGTCTCCCGCAATGAGCAGTTCTTC.